These 22 T cell receptor beta chains were sequenced from one sample in a study of blood T cell repertoires in COVID-19. Using immunoSEQ multiplex PCR, the repertoire was profiled, and TCRdb retains in-frame clones only, with some absent. This repertoire shows approximately 300,000 clones, 90% found once; its top ten account for about 6%. The sample consisted of peripheral blood. Receptor source: a woman aged 45-65 years with COVID-19, enrolled during active disease.

This sequence joins TRBV10-1 and TRBJ2-3; 7 nucleotides agree with TRBD2. This CDR3 has 15 residues. V was pared by 6 bases and J by 3 bases, with 9 bases of the junction left unmatched. Germline assignment: CDR1 WNHNN and CDR2 SYGVQD (reference sequence). The CDR3 region has the DNA TGCGCCAGCAGCGTGCCGCGGGAGAAGACAGATACGCAGTATTTT. Protein sequence: CASSVPREKTDTQYF.

This chain joins TRBV6-1 and TRBJ2-7; D may be TRBD1 (6 bases). This CDR3 region has 15 residues. V lost 2 bases to trimming and J lost 2 bases, with 13 bases between them. Per germline, CDR1 MNHNS and CDR2 SASEGT. CDR3 coding DNA: TGTGCCAGCAGTGAATATATCGGGACAACCTACGAGCAGTACTTC. This sequence encodes CASSEYIGTTYEQYF.

This rearrangement joins TRBV19 to TRBJ2-1, with 13 nucleotides matching TRBD2. This CDR3 has 17 amino acids. Per the germline V gene, CDR1 is LNHDA and CDR2 is SQIVND (reference sequence). Trimming took 2 bases from V and 10 from J; bases not matched to a gene: 11. CDR3 coding DNA: TGTGCCAGTAGTATAACGTTACTAGCGGGAGGGCCTGGGGAGCAGTTCTTC. It encodes CASSITLLAGGPGEQFF. Combining the CDR3 with reference TRBV19 and TRBJ2-1 gives the whole variable domain DGGITQSPKYLFRKEGQNVTLSCEQNLNHDAMYWYRQDPGQGLRLIYYSQIVNDFQKGDIAEGYSVSREKKESFPLTVTSAQKNPTAFYLCASSITLLAGGPGEQFFGPGTRLTVL.

This clone came up once. The rearrangement uses TRBV11-2 and TRBJ2-7, with TRBD1 identical over 10 bases. Germline trimming cut 2 bases from V and 4 bases from J; bases unmatched to any gene: 8. The V gene's germline CDR1 is SGHAT and CDR2 FQNNGV. The CDR3 loop spans 16 amino acids. The CDR3 region is CASSLSRQGARYEQYF. The CDR3 DNA follows: TGTGCCAGCAGCTTATCCCGACAGGGGGCGCGGTACGAGCAGTACTTC.

This chain uses TRBV27 with TRBJ1-5; D remains unclear. V dropped 0 bases and J dropped 0 bases, with 9 bases sitting between them. The germline gives CDR1 MNHEY, CDR2 SMNVEV (reference sequence). The CDR3 is 16 residues long. As DNA, the CDR3 is TGTGCCAGCAGTTTATCAGCCCCCTATAGCAATCAGCCCCAGCATTTT. Its translation is CASSLSAPYSNQPQHF.

This chain connects TRBV29-1 to TRBJ1-2; possibly TRBD1 for D (6 bases). Looked up from germline, CDR1 is SQVTM and CDR2 is ANQGSEA. This CDR3 is 13 amino acids long. The ends were cut back, 8 bases at V and 3 bases at J, with 16 bases in the middle. The DNA for the CDR3 is TGCAGCTTTTACAGGGTTTTGGACTATGGCTACACCTTC. Residues: CSFYRVLDYGYTF.

The gene calls are TRBV24-1 and TRBJ2-5, with 7 bases lining up with TRBD1. The CDR3 extends over 12 amino acids. V lost 7 bases and J lost 5; bases outside the gene matches: 3. CDR1 is KGHDR, CDR2 SFDVKD, per germline. The CDR3 DNA follows: TGTGCCACCAGAAGGGGGCTCGAGACCCAGTACTTC. Its translation: CATRRGLETQYF.

The CDR3 sequence is CASSPRGGEQYF. The CDR3 region has the DNA TGTGCCAGCAGCCCCCGGGGGGGGGAGCAGTACTTC. The chain has TRBV7-9 and TRBJ2-7; 8 positions agree with TRBD2. The junction had 4 bases not matched to a gene; V was cut back by 5 bases and J by 7 bases. The CDR3 spans 12 residues. From germline, CDR1 is SEHNR and CDR2 FQNEAQ (reference sequence).

This chain uses TRBV13 with TRBJ1-2; D perhaps matches TRBD1 (6 bases). The CDR3 contains 14 residues. Germline CDR1 reads PRHDT; CDR2 reads FYEKMQ (reference sequence). V gave up 6 bases and J gave up 8 bases, with 19 bases separating them. The DNA for the CDR3 is TGTGCCAGCAGTTTCATACAGGGTAAGGGCGGCTACACCTTC. It yields the protein CASSFIQGKGGYTF.

The chain combines TRBV11-3 with TRBJ2-7; TRBD2 matches 10 bases. The CDR3 contains 14 residues. CDR1 is SGHNT, CDR2 YENEEA, per germline. With V trimmed by 6 bases and J by 0 bases, 2 bases remained unmatched. CDR3 sequence (DNA): TGTGCCAGCAGAAGGACTAGCGGCTCCTACGAGCAGTACTTC. This encodes CASRRTSGSYEQYF.

This sequence joins TRBV5-4 and TRBJ2-3; TRBD2 agrees at 7 bases. The germline gives CDR1 SGHNT, CDR2 YYREEE (reference sequence). This CDR3 region has 16 residues. Trimming at V came to 2 bases and at J to 0 bases, leaving 6 bases not matched to a gene. The DNA for the CDR3 is TGTGCCAGCAGCTTTTTACTAGCGTCTAGCACAGATACGCAGTATTTT. Protein sequence: CASSFLLASSTDTQYF.

V gene TRBV12-3 or TRBV12-4 combines with J gene TRBJ1-6, with D possibly TRBD1 on 6 matching bases. The V end was cut by 4 bases, the J end by 8 bases, with 6 bases between. CDR3 length: 12 amino acids. In nucleotides, the CDR3 is TGTGCCAGCAGTTCAGGGGATTCACCCCTCCACTTT. This gives the protein CASSSGDSPLHF.

This chain uses TRBV10-3 with TRBJ2-7; a possible D gene is TRBD1 (6 bases). Between the trimmed V and J ends, which lost 6 bases and 3 bases, there was a span of 12 bases. This CDR3 has 13 amino acids. CDR1 and CDR2 (germline): ENHRY, SYGVKD. Here the CDR3 DNA reads TGTGCCATCAGGGACGGGACATACTACGAGCAGTACTTC. Amino acids: CAIRDGTYYEQYF.

This sequence joins TRBV10-3 and TRBJ2-3; perhaps TRBD1 as D (5 bases). Germline lookup yields CDR1 ENHRY and CDR2 SYGVKD. CDR3 length: 15 residues. The ends were cut back, 3 bases at V and 6 bases at J, with 16 bases in the middle. The CDR3 nucleotides read TGTGCCATCAGTGAATGGGGCACACTCACGGATACGCAGTATTTT. It yields the protein CAISEWGTLTDTQYF.

The rearrangement joins TRBV5-6 to TRBJ1-5, with 9 positions matching TRBD1. The CDR3 loop spans 18 amino acids. Trimming took 0 bases from V and 1 from J; bases not matched to a gene: 8. Germline-derived CDR1 and CDR2 are SGHDT and YYEEEE. CDR3: CASSLARTGATSNQPQHF. The CDR3 bases are TGTGCCAGCAGCTTGGCTCGGACAGGGGCGACCAGCAATCAGCCCCAGCATTTT.

With respect to this clone: Other DNA sequences in the sample encode the same CDR3. The rearrangement joins TRBV11-2 to TRBJ2-7; TRBD2 aligns across 12 bases. After removal of 5 bases from V and 4 bases from J, the junction contained 3 bases not matched to a gene. CDR3 size: 14 residues. The germline V gene has CDR1 SGHAT and CDR2 FQNNGV. CDR3 amino acids: CASSPGTSGYEQYF. Here the CDR3 DNA reads TGTGCCAGCAGCCCCGGGACTAGCGGGTACGAGCAGTACTTC.

The J gene is TRBJ1-2, the V gene TRBV27, with D possibly TRBD1 on 5 matching bases. Trimming cost V 4 bases and J 6 bases, with 18 bases left between them. Per the germline V gene, CDR1 is MNHEY and CDR2 is SMNVEV (reference sequence). The CDR3 has 15 residues. This CDR3 is CASSSIAGGVDGYTF. As DNA, the CDR3 is TGTGCCAGCAGTTCGATAGCGGGAGGGGTAGATGGCTACACCTTC.

The rearrangement joins TRBV27 to TRBJ1-6, with 7 nucleotides matching TRBD1. CDR1 MNHEY and CDR2 SMNVEV come from the germline V gene (reference sequence). V gave up 3 bases and J gave up 2 bases; unmatched junction bases: 1. The length of the CDR3 is 15 residues. The CDR3 region has the DNA TGTGCCAGCAGTTTCCAGGGGGCCTATAATTCACCCCTCCACTTT. Translated, it gives CASSFQGAYNSPLHF.

The chain is built from TRBV11-2 and TRBJ1-4; 7 nucleotides align to TRBD1. The CDR3 has 14 residues. CDR1 is SGHAT, CDR2 FQNNGV, per germline. With V trimmed by 7 bases and J by 7 bases, 9 bases remained unmatched. CDR3 sequence: CASTPGDSSEKLFF. The CDR3 DNA sequence: TGTGCCAGCACTCCGGGGGACAGTTCTGAAAAACTGTTTTTT.

The chain recombines TRBV6-5 with TRBJ2-2, with TRBD1 matching 8 bases. Germline loops: CDR1 MNHEY, CDR2 SVGAGI. The CDR3 has 15 amino acids. V dropped 2 bases and J dropped 6; count of bases not matched to a gene: 5. CDR3 sequence (DNA): TGTGCCAGCAGTTACGAGGCAGGGGGCTCCGGGGAGCTGTTTTTT. The encoded protein is CASSYEAGGSGELFF.

The chain is built from TRBV10-2 and TRBJ2-3; unclear D gene. The germline V gene encodes CDR1 WSHSY and CDR2 SAAADI. V gave up 5 bases and J gave up 1 base, with 7 bases separating them. The CDR3 extends over 13 amino acids. The CDR3 reads CASSNPGTDTQYF. The CDR3 bases are TGCGCCAGCAGTAACCCGGGCACAGATACGCAGTATTTT.

The chain recombines TRBV27 with TRBJ1-4, with D uncertain. CDR3 length equals 15 residues. Trimming took 5 bases from V and 8 from J, leaving 18 bases between them. CDR1 is MNHEY and CDR2 is SMNVEV in the germline V gene (reference sequence). The CDR3 loop reads CASSPWGGLNEKLFF. DNA of the CDR3: TGTGCCAGCAGTCCCTGGGGAGGGTTAAACGAAAAACTGTTTTTT.